A single sample is the source of the 26 T cell receptor beta chains below, sequenced in a study of shared clonotypes between healthy human individuals. The method was immunoSEQ multiplex PCR; TCRdb's version includes in-frame clones alone and lacks a portion of them. The data hold roughly 640,000 clones, with 97% observed a single time. The sequenced sample consisted of naive CD4+ T cells sorted from blood. The sample's subset: CD45RA+ positively selected. Receptor source: a woman younger than 45 in good health.

The V gene is TRBV19, the J gene TRBJ1-2; 11 bases are a match to TRBD1. This CDR3 comprises 14 residues. With 6 bases clipped from V and 4 bases from J, the junction kept 4 bases outside the gene matches. CDR1 is LNHDA and CDR2 is SQIVND in the germline V gene (reference sequence). CDR3 sequence reads: CASSPDRGLYGYTF. The CDR3 nucleotides are TGTGCCAGTAGCCCGGACAGGGGGCTCTATGGCTACACCTTC.

The CDR3 DNA is TGTGCCAGCAGCCGACTCCAACAGGGTAACGAGCAGTTCTTC. The encoded protein is CASSRLQQGNEQFF. The chain joins TRBV6-5 to TRBJ2-1, with D possibly matching TRBD1 (6 bases). CDR1 and CDR2 from the germline V gene are MNHEY and SVGAGI. V lost 6 bases to trimming and J lost 10 bases, with 19 bases between them. The CDR3 contains 14 residues.

The chain links TRBV29-1 to TRBJ1-2; D is possibly TRBD1 (6 bases). Trimming removed 6 bases from V and 1 base from J, with 15 bases in between. The CDR3 contains 14 residues. Germline V lookup: CDR1 SQVTM, CDR2 ANQGSEA. The CDR3 DNA sequence: TGCAGCGTCCCAAAACAGGGTGGTAACTATGGCTACACCTTC. This codes for CSVPKQGGNYGYTF.

CDR3 loop: CSAVRGAGNEQFF. The DNA of the CDR3 is TGCAGCGCAGTACGGGGGGCAGGCAATGAGCAGTTCTTC. The chain is built from TRBV29-1 and TRBJ2-1; tentative D call: TRBD2 (7 bases). Deletions cut 7 bases from V and 6 bases from J, with 16 bases between. This CDR3 is 13 amino acids long. CDR1 is SQVTM and CDR2 is ANQGSEA in the germline V gene.

J is TRBJ2-1 and V is TRBV5-1; tentative D call: TRBD2 (6 bases). There are 14 residues in the CDR3. Germline V gene data show CDR1 as SGHRS and CDR2 as YFSETQ. V dropped 6 bases and J dropped 4 bases, with 14 bases sitting between them. The CDR3 sequence is CASKVAGKYNEQFF. CDR3 DNA sequence: TGCGCCAGCAAGGTTGCGGGAAAGTACAATGAGCAGTTCTTC. The complete variable domain, with remaining parts taken from reference TRBV5-1 and TRBJ2-1, reads KAGVTQTPRYLIKTRGQQVTLSCSPISGHRSVSWYQQTPGQGLQFLFEYFSETQRNKGNFPGRFSGRQFSNSRSEMNVSTLELGDSALYLCASKVAGKYNEQFFGPGTRLTVL.

The V call is TRBV4-1, the J call TRBJ1-2; TRBD1 matches 10 bases. Looked up from germline, CDR1 is MGHRA and CDR2 is YSYEKL. The CDR3 extends over 19 amino acids. Losses at the gene ends were 0 bases for V and 6 bases for J; bases not matched to a gene: 16. The CDR3: CASSQETIMDRGKQDGYTF. CDR3 coding DNA: TGCGCCAGCAGCCAAGAAACGATAATGGACAGGGGGAAGCAAGATGGCTACACCTTC.

In DNA, the CDR3 is TGCAGCGTTGTGAGGTCGGCAGGGGGAAATGAGCAGTTCTTC. Its protein is CSVVRSAGGNEQFF. The rearrangement joins TRBV29-1 to TRBJ2-1; the match to TRBD1 covers 7 bases. Trimming removed 4 bases from V and 7 bases from J; junction bases left unmatched: 10. CDR1 and CDR2 from the germline V gene are SQVTM and ANQGSEA. This CDR3 contains 14 residues.

The CDR3 DNA reads as TGCGCCAGCAGCTTGCCCATAGGTGGCGAGCAGTACTTC. Translating it yields CASSLPIGGEQYF. V and J are TRBV5-1 and TRBJ2-7; D unclear. CDR1 and CDR2 (germline): SGHRS, YFSETQ. V shed 1 base and J shed 6 bases, with 11 bases lying between them. This CDR3 contains 13 residues.

The CDR3 here is CASSAGRATNEKLFF. The CDR3 nucleotides are TGTGCCAGCAGCGCAGGACGAGCAACTAATGAAAAACTGTTTTTT. J is TRBJ1-4 and V is TRBV9; D not certain. CDR3 length: 15 amino acids. Trimming removed 3 bases from V and 0 bases from J, with 9 bases in between. Per the germline V gene, CDR1 is SGDLS and CDR2 is YYNGEE.

J is TRBJ2-1 and V is TRBV29-1, with a possible D match to TRBD1 (5 bases). The CDR3 runs to 16 residues. Germline V gives CDR1 SQVTM, CDR2 ANQGSEA. Trimming removed 4 bases at V and 0 bases at J, with 16 bases between. The chain's CDR3 is CSVVERGASSYNEQFF. DNA of the CDR3: TGCAGCGTTGTCGAGCGTGGGGCGAGCTCCTACAATGAGCAGTTCTTC.

This clone has a single count. The chain couples TRBV27 to TRBJ2-3; D perhaps matches TRBD2 (6 bases). This CDR3 region has 12 residues. V dropped 8 bases and J dropped 5 bases, with 11 bases sitting between them. Germline-derived CDR1 and CDR2 are MNHEY and SMNVEV (reference sequence). CDR3 nucleotide sequence: TGTGCCAGCCGGAGTAGCGGAGATACGCAGTATTTT. This sequence encodes CASRSSGDTQYF.

This chain connects TRBV28 to TRBJ2-7, with D possibly TRBD1 on 5 matching bases. This CDR3 is built from 15 residues. From germline, CDR1 is MDHEN and CDR2 SYDVKM. Trimming took off 7 bases at V and 2 bases at J, with 18 bases between the two ends. The CDR3 DNA is TGTGCCAGCATCGCCAGGGTACTCTCCACCTACGAGCAGTACTTC. Translation: CASIARVLSTYEQYF.

This clone was picked up a small number of times. The rearrangement joins TRBV6-1 to TRBJ2-7; D might be TRBD1 or TRBD2, each matching 6 bases. CDR3 length equals 13 residues. V was pared by 6 bases and J by 3 bases, with 12 bases between. Germline V CDR1 and CDR2: MNHNS, SASEGT. In nucleotides, the CDR3 is TGTGCCAGCAGGTTGGAGGGGGGCTACGAGCAGTACTTC. Protein product: CASRLEGGYEQYF.

A note on this clone: The sample carries other DNA sequences with the same CDR3. V gene TRBV2 combines with J gene TRBJ1-2, with 8 bases fitting TRBD1. With 3 bases clipped from V and 8 bases from J, the junction kept 5 bases outside the gene matches. In germline, CDR1 is SNHLY, CDR2 FYNNEI. This CDR3 is 13 amino acids long. The CDR3, as DNA: TGTGCCAGCAGTGAGCAGGGGGCAGGGGGCTACACCTTC. It codes for CASSEQGAGGYTF.

The genes are TRBV6-1 and TRBJ1-2; a possible D gene is TRBD1 (5 bases). Germline CDR1 and CDR2: MNHNS and SASEGT. V lost 2 bases, J lost 1 base, and 11 bases lay in between. The CDR3 extends over 15 amino acids. CDR3 region: CASSEYRTVNYGYTF. For the CDR3, the DNA is TGTGCCAGCAGTGAATACAGGACTGTTAACTATGGCTACACCTTC.

The chain recombines TRBV28 with TRBJ1-2; weak D call: TRBD1 (5 bases). Trimming shortened V by 2 bases and J by 13 bases, and 20 bases separated the two germline ends. Per the germline V gene, CDR1 is MDHEN and CDR2 is SYDVKM. The CDR3 sequence is 14 residues long. The CDR3 bases are TGTGCCAGCAGTTTAGGAGGGACCGGTTCAATAGGCACCTTC. Translated, it gives CASSLGGTGSIGTF.

The sample holds one count of this clone. This rearrangement joins TRBV27 to TRBJ2-5, with 8 positions matching TRBD2. CDR1 and CDR2 from the germline V gene are MNHEY and SMNVEV (reference sequence). The CDR3 is 17 amino acids. With 0 bases clipped from V and 7 bases from J, the junction kept 13 bases outside the gene matches. DNA of the CDR3: TGTGCCAGCAGTTTATCGGAGGCGGGAGTGGCGGGGGGGACCCAGTACTTC. Residues: CASSLSEAGVAGGTQYF.

The chain combines TRBV19 with TRBJ2-1; 8 bases match TRBD2. The V segment lost 8 bases and the J segment 0 bases; nucleotides outside the gene matches: 3. Germline V gene lookup returns CDR1 LNHDA and CDR2 SQIVND (reference sequence). The CDR3 extends over 14 amino acids. The CDR3 DNA is TGTGCCAGTCAGCGGGGGAGCTCCTACAATGAGCAGTTCTTC. It encodes CASQRGSSYNEQFF.

This chain connects TRBV19 to TRBJ2-3; 9 nucleotides line up with TRBD2. CDR1 and CDR2 (germline): LNHDA, SQIVND (reference sequence). The CDR3 length is 13 residues. Germline trimming cut 5 bases from V and 10 bases from J; bases unmatched to any gene: 7. Written as DNA, the CDR3 is TGTGCCAGTAGTCCCCTAGCGGGAATCTCGCAGTATTTT. Protein product: CASSPLAGISQYF.

This chain connects TRBV9 to TRBJ2-7; TRBD2 aligns across 7 bases. V lost 4 bases and J lost 3; bases outside the gene matches: 10. The germline V gene has CDR1 SGDLS and CDR2 YYNGEE. This CDR3 spans 15 amino acids. DNA for the CDR3: TGTGCCAGCAGCTCCCGGGGGGACGGAATCTACGAGCAGTACTTC. This translates into CASSSRGDGIYEQYF.

The chain is built from TRBV7-9 and TRBJ2-5; 7 nucleotides match TRBD2. V gave up 1 base and J gave up 4 bases; unmatched junction bases: 9. Germline loops: CDR1 SEHNR, CDR2 FQNEAQ (reference sequence). The CDR3 sequence is 16 residues long. CDR3 DNA sequence: TGTGCCAGCAGCTTAGGGGCACGCGGGAGTGGAGAGACCCAGTACTTC. Translating it yields CASSLGARGSGETQYF. Full variable domain (rest looked up from reference TRBV7-9 and TRBJ2-5): DTGVSQNPRHKITKRGQNVTFRCDPISEHNRLYWYRQTLGQGPEFLTYFQNEAQLEKSRLLSDRFSAERPKGSFSTLEIQRTEQGDSAMYLCASSLGARGSGETQYFGPGTRLLVL.

V is TRBV5-1 and J is TRBJ2-2, with D uncertain. Trimming pared 1 base from V and 6 bases from J, leaving 13 bases between. CDR3 length: 15 amino acids. Germline lookup yields CDR1 SGHRS and CDR2 YFSETQ. The CDR3 coding sequence is TGCGCCAGCAGCTTGAGTTTGTCGACTGCCGGGGAGCTGTTTTTT. Residues: CASSLSLSTAGELFF. The full variable domain, rest sourced from reference TRBV5-1 and TRBJ2-2, is KAGVTQTPRYLIKTRGQQVTLSCSPISGHRSVSWYQQTPGQGLQFLFEYFSETQRNKGNFPGRFSGRQFSNSRSEMNVSTLELGDSALYLCASSLSLSTAGELFFGEGSRLTVL.

V and J are TRBV6-1 and TRBJ2-7; 12 bases align to TRBD2. The germline CDR1 and CDR2 sequences are MNHNS and SASEGT. The CDR3 spans 15 residues. After removal of 6 bases from V and 3 bases from J, the junction contained 6 bases not matched to a gene. In nucleotides, the CDR3 is TGTGCCAGCAGAGATCTAGCGGGAGGGGACTACGAGCAGTACTTC. As protein: CASRDLAGGDYEQYF.

The chain links TRBV28 to TRBJ2-1, with 11 bases that match TRBD2. The ends lost 6 bases at V and 9 bases at J; junction bases unmatched: 13. CDR3 length: 16 amino acids. Looked up from germline, CDR1 is MDHEN and CDR2 is SYDVKM. This CDR3 is CASSPITSGRKVEQFF. The DNA of the CDR3 is TGTGCCAGCAGCCCTATTACTAGCGGGAGAAAGGTTGAGCAGTTCTTC.

The chain has TRBV9 and TRBJ2-1; no firm D call. Germline V gene sequence: CDR1 SGDLS, CDR2 YYNGEE. The length of the CDR3 is 16 residues. Trimming removed 4 bases at V and 2 bases at J, with 16 bases between. The chain's CDR3 is CASSSPWDATYNEQFF. The CDR3 region has the DNA TGTGCCAGCAGCTCTCCTTGGGATGCGACCTACAATGAGCAGTTCTTC.

The chain carries TRBV25-1 and TRBJ1-1, with D tentatively TRBD1 (6 bases). The germline V and J ends were trimmed by 4 bases and 4 bases, with 13 bases remaining between them. The CDR3 length is 14 residues. In germline, CDR1 is MGHDK, CDR2 SYGVNS. The CDR3 here is CASSAQGRSTEAFF. The CDR3 DNA reads as TGTGCCAGCAGTGCTCAGGGGCGGAGCACTGAAGCTTTCTTT.